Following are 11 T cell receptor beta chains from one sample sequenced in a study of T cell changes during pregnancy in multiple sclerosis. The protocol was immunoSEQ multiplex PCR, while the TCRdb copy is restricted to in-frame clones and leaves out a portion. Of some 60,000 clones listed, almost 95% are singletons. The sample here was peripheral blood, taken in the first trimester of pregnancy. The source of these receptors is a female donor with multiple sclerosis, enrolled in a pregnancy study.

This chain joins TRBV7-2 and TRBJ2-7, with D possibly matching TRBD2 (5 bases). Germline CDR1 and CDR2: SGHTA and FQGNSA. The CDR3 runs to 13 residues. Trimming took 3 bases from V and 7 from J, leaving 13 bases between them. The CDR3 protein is CASSFGLPGEQYF. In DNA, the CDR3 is TGTGCCAGCAGCTTTGGCCTCCCGGGGGAGCAGTACTTC.

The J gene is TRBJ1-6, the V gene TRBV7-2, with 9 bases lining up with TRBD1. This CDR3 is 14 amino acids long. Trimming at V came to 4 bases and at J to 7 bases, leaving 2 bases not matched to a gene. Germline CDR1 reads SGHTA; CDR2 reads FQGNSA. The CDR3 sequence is CASSSTGGNSPLHF. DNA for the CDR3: TGTGCCAGCAGCTCGACAGGGGGAAATTCACCCCTCCACTTT.

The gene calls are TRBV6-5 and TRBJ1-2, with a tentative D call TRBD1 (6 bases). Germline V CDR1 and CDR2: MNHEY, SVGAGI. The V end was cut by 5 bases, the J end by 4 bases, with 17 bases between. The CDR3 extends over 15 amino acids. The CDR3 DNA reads TGTGCCAGCAGTCCCTTCCGACAGGTTCCCTATGGCTACACCTTC. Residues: CASSPFRQVPYGYTF.

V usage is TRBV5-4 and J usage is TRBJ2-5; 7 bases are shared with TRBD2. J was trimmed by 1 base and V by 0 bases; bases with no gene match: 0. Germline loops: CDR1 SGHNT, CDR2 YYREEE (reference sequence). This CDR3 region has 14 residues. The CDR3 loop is CASSLGGGQETQYF. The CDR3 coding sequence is TGTGCCAGCAGCTTGGGGGGGGGCCAAGAGACCCAGTACTTC.

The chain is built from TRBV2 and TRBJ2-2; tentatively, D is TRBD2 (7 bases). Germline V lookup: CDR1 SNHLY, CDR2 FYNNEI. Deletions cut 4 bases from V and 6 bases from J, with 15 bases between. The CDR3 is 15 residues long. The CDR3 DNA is TGTGCCAGCAGTGGGGGGAGGGGGGTAGCCGGGGAGCTGTTTTTT. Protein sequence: CASSGGRGVAGELFF.

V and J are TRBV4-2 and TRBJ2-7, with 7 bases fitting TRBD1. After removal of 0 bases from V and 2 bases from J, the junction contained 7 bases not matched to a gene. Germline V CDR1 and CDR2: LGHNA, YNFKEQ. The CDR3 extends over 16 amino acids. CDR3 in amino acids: CASSQEEGQGAYEQYF. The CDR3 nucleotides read TGTGCCAGCAGCCAAGAAGAAGGGCAGGGGGCCTACGAGCAGTACTTC.

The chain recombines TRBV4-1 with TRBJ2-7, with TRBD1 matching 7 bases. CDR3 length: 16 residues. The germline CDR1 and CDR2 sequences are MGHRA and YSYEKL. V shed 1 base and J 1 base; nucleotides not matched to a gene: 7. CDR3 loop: CASSQADLQGSYEQYF. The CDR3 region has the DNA TGCGCCAGCAGCCAAGCCGATCTACAGGGGTCCTACGAGCAGTACTTC.

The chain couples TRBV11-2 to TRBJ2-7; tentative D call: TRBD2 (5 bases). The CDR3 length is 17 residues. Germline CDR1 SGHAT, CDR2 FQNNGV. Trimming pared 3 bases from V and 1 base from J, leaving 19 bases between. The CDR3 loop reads CASSFFARVAGSYEQYF. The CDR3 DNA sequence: TGTGCCAGCAGCTTCTTCGCGAGGGTCGCTGGTTCCTACGAGCAGTACTTC.

CDR3 in amino acids: CASSLGSGGASNNEQFF. The CDR3 DNA reads TGTGCCAGCAGCTTAGGTAGCGGGGGGGCCTCGAACAATGAGCAGTTCTTC. The V gene is TRBV7-6, the J gene TRBJ2-1, with 11 bases fitting TRBD2. The germline V gene has CDR1 SGHVS and CDR2 FNYEAQ. V lost 1 base to trimming and J lost 5 bases; unmatched junction nucleotides: 7. The CDR3 consists of 17 residues. The full variable domain, in which reference TRBV7-6 and TRBJ2-1 provide the parts outside the CDR3, is GAGVSQSPRYKVTKRGQDVALRCDPISGHVSLYWYRQALGQGPEFLTYFNYEAQQDKSGLPNDRFSAERPEGSISTLTIQRTEQRDSAMYRCASSLGSGGASNNEQFFGPGTRLTVL.

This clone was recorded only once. The CDR3 region is CASSLGQAINEQYF. For the CDR3, the DNA is TGCGCCAGCAGCTTGGGACAGGCGATCAACGAGCAGTACTTC. The rearrangement uses TRBV5-1 and TRBJ2-7; a possible D gene is TRBD1 (6 bases). With 0 bases removed from V and 5 bases from J, the gap between germline ends came to 12 bases. The length of the CDR3 is 14 residues. From germline, CDR1 is SGHRS and CDR2 YFSETQ.

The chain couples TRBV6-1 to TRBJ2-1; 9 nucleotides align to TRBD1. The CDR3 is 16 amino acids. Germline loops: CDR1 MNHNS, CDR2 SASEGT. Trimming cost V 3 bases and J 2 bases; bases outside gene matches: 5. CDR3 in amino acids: CASSDPGTGPYNEQFF. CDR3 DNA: TGTGCCAGCAGTGACCCTGGGACAGGGCCCTACAATGAGCAGTTCTTC.